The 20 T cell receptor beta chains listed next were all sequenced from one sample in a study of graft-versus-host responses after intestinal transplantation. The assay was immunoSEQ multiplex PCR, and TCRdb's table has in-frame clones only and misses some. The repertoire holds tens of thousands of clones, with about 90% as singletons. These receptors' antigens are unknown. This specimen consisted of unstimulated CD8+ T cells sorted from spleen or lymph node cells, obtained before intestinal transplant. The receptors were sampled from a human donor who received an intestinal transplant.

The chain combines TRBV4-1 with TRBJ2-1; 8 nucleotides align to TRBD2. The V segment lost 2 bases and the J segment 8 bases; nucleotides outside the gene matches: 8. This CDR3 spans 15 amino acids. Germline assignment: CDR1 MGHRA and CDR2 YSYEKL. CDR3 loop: CASSQLAGGIHEQFF. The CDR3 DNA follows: TGCGCCAGCAGCCAACTTGCGGGAGGTATCCATGAGCAGTTCTTC.

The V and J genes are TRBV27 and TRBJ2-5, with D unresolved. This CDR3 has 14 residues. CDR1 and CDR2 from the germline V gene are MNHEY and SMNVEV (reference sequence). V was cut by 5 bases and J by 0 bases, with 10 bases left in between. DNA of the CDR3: TGTGCCAGCAGTCCCTACAGAAACCAAGAGACCCAGTACTTC. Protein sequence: CASSPYRNQETQYF.

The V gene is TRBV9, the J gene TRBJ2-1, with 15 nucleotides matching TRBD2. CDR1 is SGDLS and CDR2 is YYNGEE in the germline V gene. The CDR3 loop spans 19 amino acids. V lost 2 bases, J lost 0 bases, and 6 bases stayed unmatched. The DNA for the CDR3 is TGTGCCAGCAGCGTTTCCGGACTAGCGGGGGGGAGCTCCTACAATGAGCAGTTCTTC. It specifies CASSVSGLAGGSSYNEQFF.

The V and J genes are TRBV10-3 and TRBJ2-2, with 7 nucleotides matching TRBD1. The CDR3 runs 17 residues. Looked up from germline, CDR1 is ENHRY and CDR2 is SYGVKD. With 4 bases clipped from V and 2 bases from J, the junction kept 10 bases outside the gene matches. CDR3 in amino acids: CAISGHRDRDNTGELFF. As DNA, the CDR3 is TGTGCCATCAGTGGACACCGGGACAGAGACAACACCGGGGAGCTGTTTTTT.

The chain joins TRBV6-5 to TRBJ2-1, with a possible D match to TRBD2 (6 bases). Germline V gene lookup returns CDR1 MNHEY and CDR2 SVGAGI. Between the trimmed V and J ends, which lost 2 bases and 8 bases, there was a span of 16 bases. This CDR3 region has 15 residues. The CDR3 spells CASSYIPGRGDEQFF. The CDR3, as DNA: TGTGCCAGCAGTTACATCCCGGGGCGGGGCGATGAGCAGTTCTTC.

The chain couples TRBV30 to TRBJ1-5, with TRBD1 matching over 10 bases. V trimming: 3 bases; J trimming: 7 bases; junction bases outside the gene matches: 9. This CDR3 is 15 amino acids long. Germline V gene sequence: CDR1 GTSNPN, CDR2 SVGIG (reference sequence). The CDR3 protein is CAWSRQGASRQPQHF. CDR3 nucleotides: TGTGCCTGGAGCAGACAGGGGGCCAGTAGGCAGCCCCAGCATTTT.

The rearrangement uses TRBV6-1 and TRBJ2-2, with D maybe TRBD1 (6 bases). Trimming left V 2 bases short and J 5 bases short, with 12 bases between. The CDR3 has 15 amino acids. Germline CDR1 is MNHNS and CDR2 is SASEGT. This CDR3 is CASSEYREGTGELFF. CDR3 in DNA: TGTGCCAGCAGTGAATACAGGGAAGGAACCGGGGAGCTGTTTTTT.

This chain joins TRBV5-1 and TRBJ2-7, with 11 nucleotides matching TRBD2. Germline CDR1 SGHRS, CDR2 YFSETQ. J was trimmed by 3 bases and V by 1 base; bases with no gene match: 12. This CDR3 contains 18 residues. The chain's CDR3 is CASSLFGGTTSGDYEQYF. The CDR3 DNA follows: TGCGCCAGCAGCTTGTTCGGTGGCACGACTAGCGGGGACTACGAGCAGTACTTC.

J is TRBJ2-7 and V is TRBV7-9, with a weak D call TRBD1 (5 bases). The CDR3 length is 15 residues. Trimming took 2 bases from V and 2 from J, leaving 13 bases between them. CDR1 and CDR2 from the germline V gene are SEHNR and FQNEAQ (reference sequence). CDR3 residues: CASSLIGRAPYEQYF. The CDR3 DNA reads TGTGCCAGCAGCTTAATCGGCAGGGCCCCCTACGAGCAGTACTTC.

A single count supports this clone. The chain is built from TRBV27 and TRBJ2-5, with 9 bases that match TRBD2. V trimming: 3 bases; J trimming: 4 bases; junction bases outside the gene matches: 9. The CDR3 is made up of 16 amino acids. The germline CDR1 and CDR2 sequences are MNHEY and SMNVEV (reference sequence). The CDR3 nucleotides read TGTGCCAGCAGTTTTAAAGAGGGACTAGCCGGAGAGACCCAGTACTTC. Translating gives CASSFKEGLAGETQYF.

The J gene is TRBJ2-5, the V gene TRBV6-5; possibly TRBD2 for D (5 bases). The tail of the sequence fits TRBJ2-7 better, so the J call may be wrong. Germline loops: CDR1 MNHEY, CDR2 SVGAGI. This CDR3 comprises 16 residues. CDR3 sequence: CASSYSEDSPSYEQYF. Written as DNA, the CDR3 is TGTGCCAGCAGTTACTCTGAGGACTCTCCTTCCTACGAGCAGTACTTC.

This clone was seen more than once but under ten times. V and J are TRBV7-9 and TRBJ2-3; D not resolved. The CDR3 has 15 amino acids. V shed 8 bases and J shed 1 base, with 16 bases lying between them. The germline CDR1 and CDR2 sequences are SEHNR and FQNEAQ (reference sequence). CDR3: CASSPKEWRTDTQYF. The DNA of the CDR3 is TGTGCCAGCTCCCCGAAGGAGTGGCGCACAGATACGCAGTATTTT.

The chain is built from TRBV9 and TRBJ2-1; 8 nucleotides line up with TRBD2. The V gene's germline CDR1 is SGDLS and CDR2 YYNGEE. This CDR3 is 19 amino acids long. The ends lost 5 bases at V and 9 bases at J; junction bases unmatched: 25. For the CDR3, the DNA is TGTGCCAGCAGTAATCAGGCCAGGACCCCCGGGAGGGGAGGCAGTGAGCAGTTCTTC. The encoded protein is CASSNQARTPGRGGSEQFF.

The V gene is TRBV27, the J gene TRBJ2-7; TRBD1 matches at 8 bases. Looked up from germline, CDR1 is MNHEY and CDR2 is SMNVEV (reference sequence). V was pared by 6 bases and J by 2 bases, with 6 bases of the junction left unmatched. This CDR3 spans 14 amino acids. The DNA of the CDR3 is TGTGCCAGCAGAACACAGGGGGGCCCCTACGAGCAGTACTTC. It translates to CASRTQGGPYEQYF.

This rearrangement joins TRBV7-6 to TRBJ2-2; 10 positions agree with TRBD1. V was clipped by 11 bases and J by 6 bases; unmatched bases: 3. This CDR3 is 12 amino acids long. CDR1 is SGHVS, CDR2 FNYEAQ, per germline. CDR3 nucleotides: TGTGCCGGACAGGGGGGAGCCGGGGAGCTGTTTTTT. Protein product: CAGQGGAGELFF.

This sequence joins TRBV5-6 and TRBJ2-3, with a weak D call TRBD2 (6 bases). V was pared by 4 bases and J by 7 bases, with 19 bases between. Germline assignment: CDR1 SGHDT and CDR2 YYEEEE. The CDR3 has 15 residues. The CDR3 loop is CASSGGARGVYTQYF. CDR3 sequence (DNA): TGTGCCAGCAGCGGAGGGGCGAGGGGAGTGTATACGCAGTATTTT. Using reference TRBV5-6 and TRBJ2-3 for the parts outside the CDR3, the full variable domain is DAGVTQSPTHLIKTRGQQVTLRCSPKSGHDTVSWYQQALGQGPQFIFQYYEEEERQRGNFPDRFSGHQFPNYSSELNVNALLLGDSALYLCASSGGARGVYTQYFGPGTRLTVL.

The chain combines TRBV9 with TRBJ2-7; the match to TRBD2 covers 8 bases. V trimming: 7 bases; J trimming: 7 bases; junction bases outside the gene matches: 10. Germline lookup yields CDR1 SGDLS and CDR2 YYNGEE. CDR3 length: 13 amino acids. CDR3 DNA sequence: TGTGCCAGCGGACCCGGGGGGGGTGGAGAGCAGTACTTC. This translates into CASGPGGGGEQYF.

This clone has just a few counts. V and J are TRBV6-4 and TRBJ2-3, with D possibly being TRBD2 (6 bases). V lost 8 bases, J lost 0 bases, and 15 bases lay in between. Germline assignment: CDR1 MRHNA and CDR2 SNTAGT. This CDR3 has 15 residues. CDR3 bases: TGTGCCAGCCAGAGAGTGGCGGGGAGCACAGATACGCAGTATTTT. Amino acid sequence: CASQRVAGSTDTQYF.

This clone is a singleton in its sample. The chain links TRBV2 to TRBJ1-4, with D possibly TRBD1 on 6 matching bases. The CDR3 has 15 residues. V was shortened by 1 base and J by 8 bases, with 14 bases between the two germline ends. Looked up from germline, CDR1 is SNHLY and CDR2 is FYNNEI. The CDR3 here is CASSEGEGGGEKLFF. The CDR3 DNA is TGTGCCAGCAGTGAAGGAGAAGGGGGGGGAGAAAAACTGTTTTTT.

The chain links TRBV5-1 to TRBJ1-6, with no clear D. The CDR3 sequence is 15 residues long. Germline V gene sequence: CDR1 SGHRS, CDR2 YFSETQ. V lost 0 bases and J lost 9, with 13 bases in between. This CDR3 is CASSLEPGRASPLHF. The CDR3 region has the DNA TGCGCCAGCAGCTTGGAACCCGGGCGGGCTTCACCCCTCCACTTT. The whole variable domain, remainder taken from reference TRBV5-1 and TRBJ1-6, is KAGVTQTPRYLIKTRGQQVTLSCSPISGHRSVSWYQQTPGQGLQFLFEYFSETQRNKGNFPGRFSGRQFSNSRSEMNVSTLELGDSALYLCASSLEPGRASPLHFGNGTRLTVT.